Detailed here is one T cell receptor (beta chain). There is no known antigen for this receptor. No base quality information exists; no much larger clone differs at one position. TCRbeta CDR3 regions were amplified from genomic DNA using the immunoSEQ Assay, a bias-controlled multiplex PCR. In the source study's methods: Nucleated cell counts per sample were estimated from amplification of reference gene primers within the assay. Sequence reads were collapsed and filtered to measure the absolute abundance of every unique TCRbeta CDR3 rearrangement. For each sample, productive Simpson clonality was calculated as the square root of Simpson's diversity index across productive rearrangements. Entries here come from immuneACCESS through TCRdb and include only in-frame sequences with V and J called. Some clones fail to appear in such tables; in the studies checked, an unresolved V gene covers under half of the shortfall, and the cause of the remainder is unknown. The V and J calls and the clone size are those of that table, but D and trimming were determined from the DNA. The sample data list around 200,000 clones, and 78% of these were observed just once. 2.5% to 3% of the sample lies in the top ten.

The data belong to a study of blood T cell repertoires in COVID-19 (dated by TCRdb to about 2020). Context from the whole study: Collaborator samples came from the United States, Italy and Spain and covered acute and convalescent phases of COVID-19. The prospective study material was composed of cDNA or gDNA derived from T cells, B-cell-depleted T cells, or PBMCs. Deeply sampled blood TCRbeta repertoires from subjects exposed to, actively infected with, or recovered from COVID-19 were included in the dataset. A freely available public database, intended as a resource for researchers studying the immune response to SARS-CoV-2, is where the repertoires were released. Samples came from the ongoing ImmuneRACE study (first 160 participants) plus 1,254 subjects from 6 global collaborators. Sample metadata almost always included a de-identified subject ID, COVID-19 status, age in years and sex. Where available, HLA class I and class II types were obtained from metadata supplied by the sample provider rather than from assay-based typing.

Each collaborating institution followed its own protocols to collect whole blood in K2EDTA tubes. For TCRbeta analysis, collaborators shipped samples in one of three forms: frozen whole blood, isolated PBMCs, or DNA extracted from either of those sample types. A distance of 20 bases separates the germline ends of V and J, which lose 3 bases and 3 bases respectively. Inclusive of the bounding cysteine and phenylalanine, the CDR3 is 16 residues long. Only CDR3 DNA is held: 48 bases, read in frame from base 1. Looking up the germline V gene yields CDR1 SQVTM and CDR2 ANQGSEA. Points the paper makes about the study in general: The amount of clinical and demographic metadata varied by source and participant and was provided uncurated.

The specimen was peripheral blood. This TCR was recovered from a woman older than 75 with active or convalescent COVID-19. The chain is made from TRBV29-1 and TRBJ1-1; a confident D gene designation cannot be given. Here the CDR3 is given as CSVDPLGRNKDTEAFF. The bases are TGCAGCGTTGACCCCCTGGGGAGAAATAAAGACACTGAAGCTTTCTTT.